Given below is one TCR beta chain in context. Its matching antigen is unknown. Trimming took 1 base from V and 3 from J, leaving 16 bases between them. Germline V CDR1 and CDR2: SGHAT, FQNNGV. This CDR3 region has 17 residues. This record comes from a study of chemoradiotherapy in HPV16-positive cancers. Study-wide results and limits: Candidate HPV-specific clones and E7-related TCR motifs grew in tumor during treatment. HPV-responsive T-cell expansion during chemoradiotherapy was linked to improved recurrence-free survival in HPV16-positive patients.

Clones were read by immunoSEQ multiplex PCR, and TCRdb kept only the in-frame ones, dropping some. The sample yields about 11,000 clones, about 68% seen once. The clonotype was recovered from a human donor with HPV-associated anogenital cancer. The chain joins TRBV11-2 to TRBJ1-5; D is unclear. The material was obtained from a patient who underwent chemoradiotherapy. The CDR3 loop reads CASSLGPANQINQPQHF. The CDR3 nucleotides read TGTGCCAGCAGCTTAGGTCCCGCGAATCAAATCAATCAGCCCCAGCATTTT. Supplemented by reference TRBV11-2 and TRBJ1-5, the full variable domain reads EAGVAQSPRYKIIEKRQSVAFWCNPISGHATLYWYQQILGQGPKLLIQFQNNGVVDDSQLPKDRFSAERLKGVDSTLKIQPAKLEDSAVYLCASSLGPANQINQPQHFGDGTRLSIL.